The entry that follows covers one T cell receptor (beta chain) sequence. Its antigen remains unidentified. Losses at the gene ends were 0 bases for V and 5 bases for J; bases not matched to a gene: 2. The CDR3 contains 14 residues. Germline V gene sequence: CDR1 DFQATT, CDR2 SNEGSKA (reference sequence). TCRdb re-called the 5' RACE reads with MiXCR, one entry per CDR3 protein. This table has about 260,000 distinct CDR3 sequences, 7% to 10% appearing once. These data are taken from a study of T-cell memory formation after mild COVID-19. Study findings and constraints: A second wave of clones peaked on day 37, and their SARS-CoV-2 specificity went unconfirmed.

Sequencing used PBMCs or a T cell subset sorted from them (not recorded which). The source is a man aged 18 to 35 who had mild COVID-19 (a few samples of this study predate the infection). Cell type and time point are not known. This chain joins TRBV20-1 and TRBJ2-1; 9 bases map to TRBD2. CDR3 DNA: TGCAGTGCTAGAGAGGTAGCGGGGGACAATGAGCAGTTCTTC. This sequence encodes CSAREVAGDNEQFF.